These T cell receptor beta chains were read from a single sample in a study of blood T cell repertoires in COVID-19. The data were produced by immunoSEQ multiplex PCR, yet TCRdb's version contains in-frame clones alone and is incomplete. The data contain roughly 13,000 clones, roughly 89% of them singletons. Sequenced sample: peripheral blood. The receptors stem from a human donor with active COVID-19. The donor label of this sample is uncertain. CDR3s include the opening cysteine and the closing phenylalanine or tryptophan. Each record gives: clone size, D gene, V gene, J gene, CDR3 DNA, CDR3 protein. D genes are given only for firm matches. Rows give clone size only sometimes, using once, few, many, or a class for an expanded clone.

.	TRBD1	TRBV15	TRBJ2-1	TGTGCCACCAGCACTCGGACAGGGGGCAATGAGCAGTTCTTC	CATSTRTGGNEQFF
.	.	TRBV11-3	TRBJ2-4	TGTGCCAGCAGCTCGAGGGGGGGAGCCAAAAACATTCAGTACTTC	CASSSRGGAKNIQYF
.	.	TRBV5-6	TRBJ2-3	TGTGCCAGCAGCTTTTGGGCCACAGATACGCAGTATTTT	CASSFWATDTQYF
once	TRBD2	TRBV3-1/TRBV3-2	TRBJ2-5	TGTGCCAGCAGCCAAACCTTAGCGGGGGGCCCCGCTGATCCCCAAGGGACCCAGTACTTC	CASSQTLAGGPADPQGTQYF
.	.	TRBV5-1	TRBJ1-1	TGCGCCAGCAGCTTAATACCGGGTGGCACTGAAGCTTTCTTT	CASSLIPGGTEAFF
.	TRBD1	TRBV7-3	TRBJ1-1	TGTGCCAGCAGTAGCAGGGGGTACACTGAAGCTTTCTTT	CASSSRGYTEAFF
.	TRBD1	TRBV9	TRBJ2-1	TGTGCCAGCAGCGTAGGACAGGGTCGGAACAATGAGCAGTTCTTC	CASSVGQGRNNEQFF
.	TRBD2	TRBV2	TRBJ2-3	TGTGCCAGCAAACCCGGGACTAGCGGGAGGGTGCCTCCGTATTTT	CASKPGTSGRVPPYF
.	TRBD1	TRBV28	TRBJ1-2	TGTGCCAGCAGTTTTAACAGGGGTGGCTACACCTTC	CASSFNRGGYTF
.	TRBD1	TRBV27	TRBJ2-7	TGTGCCAGCAGTTTTTTTGCAGGGGGCTCCTACGAGCAGTACTTC	CASSFFAGGSYEQYF
few	TRBD1	TRBV10-3	TRBJ2-2	TGTGCCATCAGTCCGGGACAGGGGGGCACCGGGGAGCTGTTTTTT	CAISPGQGGTGELFF
.	TRBD1	TRBV28	TRBJ1-1	TGTGCCAGCAGTCAACAAGGGACAGTGAACACTGAAGCTTTCTTT	CASSQQGTVNTEAFF
.	.	TRBV3-1/TRBV3-2	TRBJ2-5	TGTGCCAGCAGCCAATTTCAGGGGCCCCAAGAGACCCAGTACTTC	CASSQFQGPQETQYF
.	.	TRBV6-2/TRBV6-3	TRBJ2-2	TGTGCCAGCAGTTTTCGGGGGAACACCGGGGAGCTGTTTTTT	CASSFRGNTGELFF
once	TRBD1	TRBV6-5	TRBJ1-5	TGTGCCAGCAGTCTTTTCACAGGGGACAATCAGCCCCAGCATTTT	CASSLFTGDNQPQHF
.	.	TRBV13	TRBJ1-6	TGTGCCAGCAGCTTAAGGGCAGGAGGATCACCCCTCCACTTT	CASSLRAGGSPLHF
.	TRBD1	TRBV19	TRBJ1-5	TGTGCCAGTAGTTGGGTGACAGGGAGCTATCAGCCCCAGCATTTT	CASSWVTGSYQPQHF
.	TRBD2	TRBV15	TRBJ2-2	TGTGCCACCAGGGGTAGCGGGGGGAAAAACACCGGGGAGCTGTTTTTT	CATRGSGGKNTGELFF
.	TRBD1	TRBV5-5	TRBJ2-7	TGTGCCAGCAGCTCGGGGACAGGGATTACTTGGTCCTACGAGCAGTACTTC	CASSSGTGITWSYEQYF
.	.	TRBV12-3/TRBV12-4	TRBJ2-7	TGTGCCAGCAGTTTAAACAGGGCCTACGAGCAGTACTTC	CASSLNRAYEQYF
.	.	TRBV6-5	TRBJ2-7	TGTGCCAGCAGTTCCCCAGGGGTGCGCGAGCAGTACTTC	CASSSPGVREQYF
.	.	TRBV20-1	TRBJ1-2	TGCAGTGCTAGAGTAGAGTATGGCTACACCTTC	CSARVEYGYTF
.	.	TRBV7-6	TRBJ1-4	TGTGCCAGCACCCCACAGTCAGGTGTTGGTGAAAAACTGTTTTTT	CASTPQSGVGEKLFF
.	.	TRBV19	TRBJ2-3	TGTGCCAGTAGCACCCATCTGATACTAAGTCTAGATACGCAGTATTTT	CASSTHLILSLDTQYF